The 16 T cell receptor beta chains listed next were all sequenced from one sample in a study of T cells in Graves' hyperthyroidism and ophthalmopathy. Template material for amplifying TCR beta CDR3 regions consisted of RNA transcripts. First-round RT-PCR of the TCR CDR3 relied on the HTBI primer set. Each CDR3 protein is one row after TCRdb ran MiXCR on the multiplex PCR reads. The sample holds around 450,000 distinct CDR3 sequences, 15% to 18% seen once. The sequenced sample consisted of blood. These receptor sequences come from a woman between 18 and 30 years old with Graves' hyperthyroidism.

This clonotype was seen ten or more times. CDR3 loop: CSAIGGRENQETQYF. CDR3 bases: TGCAGTGCTATAGGCGGGAGGGAAAACCAAGAGACCCAGTACTTC. The chain combines TRBV20-1 with TRBJ2-5; 9 nucleotides line up with TRBD2. The CDR3 spans 15 residues. After removal of 4 bases from V and 0 bases from J, the junction contained 6 bases not matched to a gene. Germline CDR1 reads DFQATT; CDR2 reads SNEGSKA (reference sequence).

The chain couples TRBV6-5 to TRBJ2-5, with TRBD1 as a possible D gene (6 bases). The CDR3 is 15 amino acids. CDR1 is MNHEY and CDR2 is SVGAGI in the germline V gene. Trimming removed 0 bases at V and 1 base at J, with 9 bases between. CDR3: CASSYSGGIQETQYF. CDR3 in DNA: TGTGCCAGCAGTTACTCAGGGGGAATCCAAGAGACCCAGTACTTC.

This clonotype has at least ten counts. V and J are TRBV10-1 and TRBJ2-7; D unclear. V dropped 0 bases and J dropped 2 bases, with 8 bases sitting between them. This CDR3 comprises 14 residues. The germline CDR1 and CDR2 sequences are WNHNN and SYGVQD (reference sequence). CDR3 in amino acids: CASSESTETYEQYF. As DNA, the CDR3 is TGCGCCAGCAGTGAGTCGACTGAAACCTACGAGCAGTACTTC.

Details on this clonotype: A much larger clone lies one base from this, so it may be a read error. CDR3 loop: CSARPPPDQETQYF. As DNA, the CDR3 is TGCAGTGCTAGACCCCCCCCGGATCAAGAGACCCAGTACTTC. The chain couples TRBV20-1 to TRBJ2-5; unclear D gene. Germline CDR1 is DFQATT and CDR2 is SNEGSKA (reference sequence). This CDR3 is built from 14 residues. The ends were cut back, 2 bases at V and 2 bases at J, with 12 bases in the middle.

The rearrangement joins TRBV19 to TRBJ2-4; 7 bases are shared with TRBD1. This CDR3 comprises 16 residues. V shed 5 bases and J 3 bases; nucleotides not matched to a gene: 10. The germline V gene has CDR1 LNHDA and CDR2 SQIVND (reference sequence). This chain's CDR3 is CASSAAGTVGKNIQYF. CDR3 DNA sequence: TGTGCCAGTAGTGCAGCCGGGACAGTGGGCAAAAACATTCAGTACTTC.

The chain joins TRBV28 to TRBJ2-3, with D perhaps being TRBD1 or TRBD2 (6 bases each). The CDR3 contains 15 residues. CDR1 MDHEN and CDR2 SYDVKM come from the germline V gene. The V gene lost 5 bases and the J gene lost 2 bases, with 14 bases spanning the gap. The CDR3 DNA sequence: TGTGCCAGCAGTACCCGAGGGGGGAACACAGATACGCAGTATTTT. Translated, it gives CASSTRGGNTDTQYF.

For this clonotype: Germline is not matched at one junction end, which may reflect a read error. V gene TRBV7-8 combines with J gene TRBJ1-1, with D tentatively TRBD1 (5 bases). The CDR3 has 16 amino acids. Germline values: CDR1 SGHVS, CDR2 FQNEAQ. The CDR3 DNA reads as TGTGCCAGCAGCTTAGTTGGGGGTAACTTAGGCACTGAAACTTTCTTT. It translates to CASSLVGGNLGTETFF.

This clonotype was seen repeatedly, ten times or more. The chain's CDR3 is CASSSGGTATETQYF. DNA for the CDR3: TGTGCCAGCAGCTCCGGAGGGACGGCAACAGAGACCCAGTACTTC. The chain has TRBV11-2 and TRBJ2-5; possible D gene TRBD2, 6 bases. V lost 4 bases to trimming and J lost 4 bases, with 16 bases between them. This CDR3 is 15 amino acids long. Germline V gene sequence: CDR1 SGHAT, CDR2 FQNNGV.

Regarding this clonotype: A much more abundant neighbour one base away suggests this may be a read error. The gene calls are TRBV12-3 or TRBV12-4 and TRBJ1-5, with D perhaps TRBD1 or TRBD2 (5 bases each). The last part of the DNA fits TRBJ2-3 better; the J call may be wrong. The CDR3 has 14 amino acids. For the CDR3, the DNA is TGTGCCAGCAGTCCCGGGACGGTTAATCAGCCCCAGTATTTT. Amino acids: CASSPGTVNQPQYF.

The CDR3 spells CASSVATSDAEQFF. DNA for the CDR3: TGTGCCAGCAGCGTAGCGACTAGCGACGCTGAGCAGTTCTTC. This sequence joins TRBV9 and TRBJ2-1, with TRBD2 matching over 8 bases. The CDR3 is made up of 14 amino acids. J was trimmed by 9 bases and V by 0 bases; bases with no gene match: 5. CDR1 and CDR2 (germline): SGDLS, YYNGEE.

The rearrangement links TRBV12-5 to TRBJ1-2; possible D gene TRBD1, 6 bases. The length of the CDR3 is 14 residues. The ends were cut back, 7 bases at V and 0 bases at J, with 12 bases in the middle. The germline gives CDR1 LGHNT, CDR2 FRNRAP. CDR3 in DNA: TGTGCTAGTGCGCGGACAGCAGCTAACTATGGCTACACCTTC. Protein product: CASARTAANYGYTF.

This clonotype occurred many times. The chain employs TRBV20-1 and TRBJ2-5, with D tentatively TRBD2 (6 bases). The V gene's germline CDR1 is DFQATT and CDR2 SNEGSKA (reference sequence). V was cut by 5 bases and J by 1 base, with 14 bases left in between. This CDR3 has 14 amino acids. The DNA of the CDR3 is TGCAGTGCTGCGGGGACCGACACCCAAGAGACCCAGTACTTC. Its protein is CSAAGTDTQETQYF.

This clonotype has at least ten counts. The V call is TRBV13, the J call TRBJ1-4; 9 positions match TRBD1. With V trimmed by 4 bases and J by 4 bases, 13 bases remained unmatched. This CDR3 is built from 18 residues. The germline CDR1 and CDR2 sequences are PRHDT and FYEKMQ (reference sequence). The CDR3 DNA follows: TGTGCCAGCAGCTCCTACCACCCGGGACAGGGTGATAATGAAAAACTGTTTTTT. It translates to CASSSYHPGQGDNEKLFF.

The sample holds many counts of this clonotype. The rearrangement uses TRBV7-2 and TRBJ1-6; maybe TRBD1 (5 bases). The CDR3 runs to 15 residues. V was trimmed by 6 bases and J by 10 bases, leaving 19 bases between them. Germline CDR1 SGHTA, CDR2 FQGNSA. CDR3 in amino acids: CASRAGSATSSPLHF. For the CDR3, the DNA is TGTGCCAGCAGGGCAGGGTCGGCCACTTCATCACCCCTCCACTTT.

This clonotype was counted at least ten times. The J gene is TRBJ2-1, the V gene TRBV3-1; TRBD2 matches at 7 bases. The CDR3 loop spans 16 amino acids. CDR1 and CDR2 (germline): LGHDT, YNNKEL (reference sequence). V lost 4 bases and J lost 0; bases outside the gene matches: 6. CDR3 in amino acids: CASSLLTSSSYNEQFF. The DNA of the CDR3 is TGTGCCAGCAGCCTCCTGACTAGCTCCTCCTACAATGAGCAGTTCTTC.

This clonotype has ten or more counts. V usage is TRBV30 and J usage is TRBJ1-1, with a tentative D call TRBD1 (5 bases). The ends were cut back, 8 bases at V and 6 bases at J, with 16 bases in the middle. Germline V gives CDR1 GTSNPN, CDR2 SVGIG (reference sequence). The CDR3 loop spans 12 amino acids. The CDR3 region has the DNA TGTGCCGTGGACCCCCGGGACGCTGAAGCTTTCTTT. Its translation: CAVDPRDAEAFF.